The 6 T cell receptor beta chains listed next were all sequenced from one sample in a study of cytomegalovirus exposure and HLA in healthy donors (dated by TCRdb to about 2017). Receptor amplification or capture employed the immunoSEQ multiplex PCR assay. The multiplex PCR relied on a mix of 60 forward primers for TCR Vbeta segments and 13 reverse primers for TCR Jbeta segments. TCRdb mirrors the immuneACCESS table, restricted to in-frame sequences. Some clones are absent from its copies; in checked studies, under half trace to an unresolved V gene, and the reason for the others is unknown. The sample table records just over 150,000 clones; approximately 78% of these occur just once. The ten largest account for approximately 3% of the sample. The source material was PBMCs. The receptor source for this set is a woman aged 35 to 49 in good health and CMV-seronegative.

This clone is a singleton in its sample. This chain links TRBV7-2 with TRBJ1-3; D may be TRBD1 (5 bases). Germline CDR1 reads SGHTA; CDR2 reads FQGNSA. The germline V and J ends were trimmed by 6 bases and 9 bases, with 15 bases remaining between them. The CDR3 spans 13 residues. In nucleotides, the CDR3 is TGTGCCAGCAGTCCAATCGGAGGGACCACCATATATTTT. As protein: CASSPIGGTTIYF.

This sequence joins TRBV5-1 and TRBJ2-5; 8 bases line up with TRBD2. The junction had 9 bases not matched to a gene; V was cut back by 3 bases and J by 5 bases. This CDR3 contains 15 residues. CDR1 is SGHRS, CDR2 YFSETQ, per germline. In nucleotides, the CDR3 is TGCGCCAGCAGCTCCGCGGCGGGACTAGTGGAGACCCAGTACTTC. It specifies CASSSAAGLVETQYF.

This clone occurred a few times. This chain links TRBV7-2 with TRBJ1-1; 7 positions agree with TRBD1. V shed 2 bases, J shed 0 bases, and the junction held 0 bases outside the gene matches. Germline lookup yields CDR1 SGHTA and CDR2 FQGNSA. The length of the CDR3 is 14 residues. The CDR3 region is CASSLRGLNTEAFF. The CDR3 nucleotides are TGTGCCAGCAGCTTAAGGGGGCTGAACACTGAAGCTTTCTTT.

The chain couples TRBV5-4 to TRBJ2-7, with 10 nucleotides matching TRBD1. Looked up from germline, CDR1 is SGHNT and CDR2 is YYREEE (reference sequence). V lost 5 bases to trimming and J lost 6 bases; unmatched junction nucleotides: 8. The CDR3 contains 14 residues. The CDR3 here is CASRKPGQGTEQYF. The CDR3 nucleotides are TGTGCCAGCAGAAAACCGGGACAGGGGACCGAGCAGTACTTC.

This clone was counted only a few times. The chain joins TRBV5-1 to TRBJ2-5; 8 bases align to TRBD2. This CDR3 comprises 14 residues. V dropped 3 bases and J dropped 2; count of bases not matched to a gene: 3. Germline lookup yields CDR1 SGHRS and CDR2 YFSETQ. The CDR3 here is CASSWLAGQETQYF. CDR3 coding DNA: TGCGCCAGCAGCTGGTTAGCGGGACAAGAGACCCAGTACTTC.

This sequence joins TRBV7-9 and TRBJ1-1; D possibly corresponds to TRBD1 (6 bases). In germline, CDR1 is SEHNR, CDR2 FQNEAQ (reference sequence). The CDR3 covers 12 residues. Deletions cut 4 bases from V and 11 bases from J, with 14 bases between. In nucleotides, the CDR3 is TGTGCCAGCAGCTCCCAGCAGGGGACGGCTTTCTTT. This codes for CASSSQQGTAFF.